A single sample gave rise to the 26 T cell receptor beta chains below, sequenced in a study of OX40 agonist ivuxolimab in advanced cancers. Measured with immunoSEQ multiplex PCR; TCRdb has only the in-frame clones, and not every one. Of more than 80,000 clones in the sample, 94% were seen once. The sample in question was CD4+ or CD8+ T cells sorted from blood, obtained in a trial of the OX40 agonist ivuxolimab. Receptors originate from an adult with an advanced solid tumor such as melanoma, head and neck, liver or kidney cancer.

CDR3 residues: CASSYVSGGHEQYF. The CDR3 DNA reads TGTGCCAGCAGTTACGTATCAGGGGGCCACGAGCAGTACTTC. The chain joins TRBV6-6 to TRBJ2-7, with 8 bases identical to TRBD1. The J segment lost 5 bases and the V segment lost 2 bases, leaving 5 bases of the junction unmatched. Germline V CDR1 and CDR2: MNHNY, SVGAGI (reference sequence). The CDR3 loop spans 14 amino acids.

The CDR3 loop reads CASSLGGGNGYTF. The CDR3 bases are TGTGCCAGCAGCTTAGGAGGAGGGAATGGCTACACCTTC. The chain uses TRBV7-9 and TRBJ1-2; no clear D gene. The CDR3 has 13 amino acids. From germline, CDR1 is SEHNR and CDR2 FQNEAQ (reference sequence). V lost 1 base, J lost 6 bases, and 9 bases lay in between.

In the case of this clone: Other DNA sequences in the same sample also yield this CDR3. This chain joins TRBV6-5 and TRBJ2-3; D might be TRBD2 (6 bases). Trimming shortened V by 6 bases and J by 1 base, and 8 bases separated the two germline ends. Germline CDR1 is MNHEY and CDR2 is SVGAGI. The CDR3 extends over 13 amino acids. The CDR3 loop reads CASRGGGTDTQYF. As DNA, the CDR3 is TGTGCCAGCAGGGGCGGGGGCACAGATACGCAGTATTTT.

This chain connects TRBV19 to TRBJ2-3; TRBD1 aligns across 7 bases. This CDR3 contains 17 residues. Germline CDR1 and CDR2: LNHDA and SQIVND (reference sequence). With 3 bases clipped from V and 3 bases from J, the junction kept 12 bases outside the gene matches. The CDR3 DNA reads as TGTGCCAGTAGTATTAGTAGGACAGGCGAGGTTACAGATACGCAGTATTTT. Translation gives CASSISRTGEVTDTQYF.

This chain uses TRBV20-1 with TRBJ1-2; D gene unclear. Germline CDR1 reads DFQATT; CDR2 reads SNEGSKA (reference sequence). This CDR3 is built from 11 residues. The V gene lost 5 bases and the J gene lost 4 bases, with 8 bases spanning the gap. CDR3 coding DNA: TGCAGTGCTCCGGGCTTCTATGGCTACACCTTC. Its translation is CSAPGFYGYTF.

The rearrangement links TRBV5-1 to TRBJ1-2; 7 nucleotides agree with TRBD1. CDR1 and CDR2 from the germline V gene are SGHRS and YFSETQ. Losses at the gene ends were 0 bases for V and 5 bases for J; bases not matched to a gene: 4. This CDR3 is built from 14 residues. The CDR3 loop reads CASSLAGQVYGYTF. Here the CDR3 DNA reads TGCGCCAGCAGCTTGGCCGGACAGGTTTATGGCTACACCTTC.

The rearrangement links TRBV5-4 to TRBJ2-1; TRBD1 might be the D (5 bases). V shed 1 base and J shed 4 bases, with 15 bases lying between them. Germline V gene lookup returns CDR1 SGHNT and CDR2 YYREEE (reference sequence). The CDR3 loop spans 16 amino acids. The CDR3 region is CASSLSRQYLYNEQFF. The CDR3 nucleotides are TGTGCCAGCAGCTTGAGTCGACAGTACCTTTACAATGAGCAGTTCTTC.

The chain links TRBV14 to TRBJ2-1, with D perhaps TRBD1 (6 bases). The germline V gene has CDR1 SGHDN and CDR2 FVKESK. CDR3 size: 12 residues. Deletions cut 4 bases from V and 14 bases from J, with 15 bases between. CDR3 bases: TGTGCCAGCAGCCGAGGGACATTTACAGAGTTCTTC. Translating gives CASSRGTFTEFF. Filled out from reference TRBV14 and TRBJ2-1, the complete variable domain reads EAGVTQFPSHSVIEKGQTVTLRCDPISGHDNLYWYRRVMGKEIKFLLHFVKESKQDESGMPNNRFLAERTGGTYSTLKVQPAELEDSGVYFCASSRGTFTEFFGPGTRLTVL.

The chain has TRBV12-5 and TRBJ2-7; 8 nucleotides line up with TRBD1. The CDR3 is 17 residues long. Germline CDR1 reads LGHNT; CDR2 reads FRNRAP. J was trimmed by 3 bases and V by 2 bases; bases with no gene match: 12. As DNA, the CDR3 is TGTGCTAGTGGTTTGTGGGTAACCACAGGGGGACTCTACGAGCAGTACTTC. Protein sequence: CASGLWVTTGGLYEQYF.

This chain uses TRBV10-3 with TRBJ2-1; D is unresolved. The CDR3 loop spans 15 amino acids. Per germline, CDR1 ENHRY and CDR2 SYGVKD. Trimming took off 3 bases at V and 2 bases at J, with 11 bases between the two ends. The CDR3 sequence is CAISDENKPYNEQFF. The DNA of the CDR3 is TGTGCCATCAGTGACGAGAACAAGCCCTACAATGAGCAGTTCTTC.

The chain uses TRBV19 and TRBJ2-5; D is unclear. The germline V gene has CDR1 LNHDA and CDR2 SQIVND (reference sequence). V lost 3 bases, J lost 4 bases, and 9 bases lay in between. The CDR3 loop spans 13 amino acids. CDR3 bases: TGTGCCAGTAGTATGCGGAACGGAGAGACCCAGTACTTC. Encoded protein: CASSMRNGETQYF.

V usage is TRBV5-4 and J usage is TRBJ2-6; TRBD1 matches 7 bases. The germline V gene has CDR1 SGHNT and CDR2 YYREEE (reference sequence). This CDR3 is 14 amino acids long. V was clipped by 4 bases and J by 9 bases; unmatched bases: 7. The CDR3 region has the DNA TGTGCCAGCAGCACCGGACAGGATCGCAACGTCCTGACTTTC. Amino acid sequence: CASSTGQDRNVLTF.

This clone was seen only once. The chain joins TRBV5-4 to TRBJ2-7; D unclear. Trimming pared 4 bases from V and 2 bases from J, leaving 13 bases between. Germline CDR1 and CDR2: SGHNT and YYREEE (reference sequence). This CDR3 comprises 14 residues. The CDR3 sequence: CASSLDGVAYEQYF. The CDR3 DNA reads TGTGCCAGCAGCCTGGACGGAGTAGCCTACGAGCAGTACTTC.

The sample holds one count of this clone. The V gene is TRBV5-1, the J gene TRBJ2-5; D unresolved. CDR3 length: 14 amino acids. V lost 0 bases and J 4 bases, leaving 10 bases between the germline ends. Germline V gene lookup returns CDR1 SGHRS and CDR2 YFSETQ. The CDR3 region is CASSLDDVLETQYF. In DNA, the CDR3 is TGCGCCAGCAGCTTGGATGACGTACTAGAGACCCAGTACTTC.

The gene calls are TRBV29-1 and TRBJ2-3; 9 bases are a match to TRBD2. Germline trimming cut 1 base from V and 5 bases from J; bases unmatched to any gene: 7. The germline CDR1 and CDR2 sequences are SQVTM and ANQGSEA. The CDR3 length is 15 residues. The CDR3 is CSVEVPSGEIDTQYF. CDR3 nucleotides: TGCAGCGTTGAAGTGCCTAGCGGGGAGATAGATACGCAGTATTTT.

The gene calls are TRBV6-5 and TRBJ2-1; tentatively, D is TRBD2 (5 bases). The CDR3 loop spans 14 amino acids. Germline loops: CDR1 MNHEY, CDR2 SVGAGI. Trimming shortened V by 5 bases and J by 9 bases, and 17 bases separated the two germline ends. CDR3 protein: CASSLRGPPGEQFF. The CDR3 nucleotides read TGTGCCAGCAGTCTCCGCGGGCCGCCCGGTGAGCAGTTCTTC.

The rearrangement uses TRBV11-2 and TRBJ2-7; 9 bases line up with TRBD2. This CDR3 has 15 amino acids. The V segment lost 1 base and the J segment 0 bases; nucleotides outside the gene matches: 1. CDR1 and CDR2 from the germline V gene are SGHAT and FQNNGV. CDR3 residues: CASSLGGRASYEQYF. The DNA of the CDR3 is TGTGCCAGCAGCTTAGGCGGGAGGGCCTCCTACGAGCAGTACTTC.

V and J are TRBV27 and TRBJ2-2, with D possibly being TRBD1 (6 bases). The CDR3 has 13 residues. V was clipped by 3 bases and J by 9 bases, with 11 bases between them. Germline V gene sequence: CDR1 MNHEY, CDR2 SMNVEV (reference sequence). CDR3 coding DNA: TGTGCCAGCAGTTTTCAGCAGGGGAGGGAGCTGTTTTTT. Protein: CASSFQQGRELFF.

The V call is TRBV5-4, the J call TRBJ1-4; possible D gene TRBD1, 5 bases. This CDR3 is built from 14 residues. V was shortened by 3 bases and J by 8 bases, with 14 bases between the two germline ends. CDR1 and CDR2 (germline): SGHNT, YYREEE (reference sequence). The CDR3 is CASSYTGGEEKLFF. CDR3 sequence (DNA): TGTGCCAGCAGCTACACAGGAGGGGAAGAAAAACTGTTTTTT. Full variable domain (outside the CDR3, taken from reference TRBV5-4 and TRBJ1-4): ETGVTQSPTHLIKTRGQQVTLRCSSQSGHNTVSWYQQALGQGPQFIFQYYREEENGRGNFPPRFSGLQFPNYSSELNVNALELDDSALYLCASSYTGGEEKLFFGSGTQLSVL.

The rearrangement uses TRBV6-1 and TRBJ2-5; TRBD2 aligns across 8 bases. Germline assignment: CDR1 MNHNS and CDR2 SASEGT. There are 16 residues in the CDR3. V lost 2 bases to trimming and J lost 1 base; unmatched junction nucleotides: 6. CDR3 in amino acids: CASSESGLVGQETQYF. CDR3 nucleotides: TGTGCCAGCAGTGAATCGGGACTAGTGGGCCAAGAGACCCAGTACTTC.

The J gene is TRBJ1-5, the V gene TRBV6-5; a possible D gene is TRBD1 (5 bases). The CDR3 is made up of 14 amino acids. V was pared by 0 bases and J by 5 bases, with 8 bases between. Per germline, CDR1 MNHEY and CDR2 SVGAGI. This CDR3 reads CASSYSIGDQPQHF. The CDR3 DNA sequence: TGTGCCAGCAGTTACTCGATAGGGGATCAGCCCCAGCATTTT.

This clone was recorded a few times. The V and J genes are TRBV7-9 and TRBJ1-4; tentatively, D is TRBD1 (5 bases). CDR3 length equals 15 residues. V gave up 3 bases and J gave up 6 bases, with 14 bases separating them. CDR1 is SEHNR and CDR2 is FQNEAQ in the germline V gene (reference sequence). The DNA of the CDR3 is TGTGCCAGCAGCTTTAGCAGGGTACGGGATGAAAAACTGTTTTTT. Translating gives CASSFSRVRDEKLFF.

The CDR3 sequence: CASSLGPGTISYEQYF. DNA of the CDR3: TGTGCCAGCAGCTTGGGACCCGGGACAATAAGCTACGAGCAGTACTTC. This rearrangement joins TRBV7-2 to TRBJ2-7; maybe TRBD1 (6 bases). Trimming cost V 3 bases and J 3 bases, with 18 bases left between them. This CDR3 contains 16 residues. Per the germline V gene, CDR1 is SGHTA and CDR2 is FQGNSA.

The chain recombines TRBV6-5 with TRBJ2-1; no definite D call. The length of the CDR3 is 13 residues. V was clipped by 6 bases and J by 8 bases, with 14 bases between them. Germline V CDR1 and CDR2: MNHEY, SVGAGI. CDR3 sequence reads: CASSLGSTDEQFF. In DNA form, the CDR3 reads TGTGCCAGCAGCCTAGGTAGTACGGATGAGCAGTTCTTC.

The CDR3 coding sequence is TGTGCCAGCAGCTTTTGGACAGGGAGCAATCAGCCCCAGCATTTT. Translating gives CASSFWTGSNQPQHF. V is TRBV5-6 and J is TRBJ1-5, with 8 bases fitting TRBD1. Trimming cost V 2 bases and J 1 base; bases outside gene matches: 2. This CDR3 region has 15 residues. Germline CDR1 reads SGHDT; CDR2 reads YYEEEE.

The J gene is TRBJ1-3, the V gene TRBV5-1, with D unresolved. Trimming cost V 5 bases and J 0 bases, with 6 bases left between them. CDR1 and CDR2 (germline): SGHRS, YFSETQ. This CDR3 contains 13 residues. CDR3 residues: CASSEASGNTIYF. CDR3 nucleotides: TGCGCCAGCAGTGAGGCCTCTGGAAACACCATATATTTT.